These 18 T cell receptor beta chains were all obtained from the same sample, sequenced in a study of response to subunit inactivated influenza vaccine. TCRdb redid the calling of the RT-PCR reads with MiXCR, one entry per CDR3 protein. The sample lists about 540,000 distinct CDR3 sequences; roughly a quarter were seen once. The same sample was also studied in work on T cells expressing NK-cell markers. That paper states: UMI-tagged 5'RACE template switching yielded the TCR beta cDNA.

Sample: CD4+ T cells sorted from PBMCs, taken about 13 days after vaccination. The origin of the receptors is a man aged 50 to 59 who received an inactivated influenza vaccine.

This rearrangement joins TRBV5-6 to TRBJ2-4; D remains unclear. The CDR3 runs to 15 residues. Trimming took off 1 base at V and 1 base at J, with 9 bases between the two ends. The germline V gene has CDR1 SGHDT and CDR2 YYEEEE. The CDR3 DNA reads TGTGCCAGCAGCTTGTATGGCCTTGCCAAAAACATTCAGTACTTC. Protein sequence: CASSLYGLAKNIQYF.

V is TRBV3-1 and J is TRBJ2-1, with 12 bases identical to TRBD2. CDR3 size: 20 residues. Trimming cost V 4 bases and J 2 bases; bases outside gene matches: 15. Per the germline V gene, CDR1 is LGHDT and CDR2 is YNNKEL (reference sequence). DNA for the CDR3: TGTGCCAGCAGCCCACGTTTTGGACTAGCGGGACCCACTACCTACAATGAGCAGTTCTTC. It codes for CASSPRFGLAGPTTYNEQFF.

This clonotype has a handful of counts. This chain uses TRBV6-5 with TRBJ1-1; D is possibly TRBD1 (6 bases). V lost 4 bases to trimming and J lost 0 bases, with 12 bases between them. This CDR3 is 15 amino acids long. Germline V lookup: CDR1 MNHEY, CDR2 SVGAGI. Here the CDR3 DNA reads TGTGCCAGCAGTTGGGGGGCGGTCTTGAACACTGAAGCTTTCTTT. Its protein is CASSWGAVLNTEAFF.

V usage is TRBV10-3 and J usage is TRBJ2-5, with TRBD1 identical over 10 bases. Trimming took 4 bases from V and 4 from J; bases not matched to a gene: 9. The V gene's germline CDR1 is ENHRY and CDR2 SYGVKD. The length of the CDR3 is 16 residues. In DNA form, the CDR3 reads TGTGCCATCAGTGGACAGGGGGCGAGGAGGGCAGAGACCCAGTACTTC. Translation: CAISGQGARRAETQYF.

The chain has TRBV7-2 and TRBJ2-5; 8 bases fit TRBD2. This CDR3 is built from 13 residues. With V trimmed by 8 bases and J by 5 bases, 7 bases remained unmatched. Germline V CDR1 and CDR2: SGHTA, FQGNSA. The DNA of the CDR3 is TGTGCCAGCCACGGGAGGGCCCGTGAGACCCAGTACTTC. Amino acids: CASHGRARETQYF.

The sample holds a few counts of this clonotype. The germline gene is not matched at one end of the junction; a read error may be the cause. The gene calls are TRBV7-2 and TRBJ1-2; 8 bases map to TRBD1. This CDR3 has 14 residues. Germline V CDR1 and CDR2: SGHTA, FQGNSA. CDR3 nucleotide sequence: TGTGCCAGCAGCTTAGGTCAGGGGGCGCGGCCGACTGCCTTC. Protein sequence: CASSLGQGARPTAF.

The chain has TRBV4-1 and TRBJ2-7; D may be TRBD2 (6 bases). Trimming removed 2 bases at V and 1 base at J, with 12 bases between. From germline, CDR1 is MGHRA and CDR2 YSYEKL. There are 15 residues in the CDR3. The CDR3 DNA is TGCGCCAGCAGCCAACCGCGGGACGGTTCCTACGAGCAGTACTTC. Translation: CASSQPRDGSYEQYF.

This clonotype was seen only a few times. V gene TRBV7-8 combines with J gene TRBJ2-7; 7 bases are shared with TRBD1. Trimming cost V 1 base and J 2 bases; bases outside gene matches: 11. Germline-derived CDR1 and CDR2 are SGHVS and FQNEAQ. The CDR3 covers 17 residues. The CDR3 is CASSLGPFRTGTYEQYF. DNA for the CDR3: TGTGCCAGCAGCTTAGGGCCTTTTAGGACAGGCACCTACGAGCAGTACTTC.

This sequence joins TRBV20-1 and TRBJ2-5; D might be TRBD2 (6 bases). V lost 0 bases and J 1 base, leaving 12 bases between the germline ends. Germline CDR1 reads DFQATT; CDR2 reads SNEGSKA (reference sequence). This CDR3 has 15 residues. The CDR3 DNA reads TGCAGTGCTAGAGATGGGGGGAATACCCAAGAGACCCAGTACTTC. Its protein product is CSARDGGNTQETQYF.

The CDR3 DNA reads TGCAGCGGGTCGGGACAGTCGAACACTGAAGCTTTCTTT. This gives the protein CSGSGQSNTEAFF. V is TRBV29-1 and J is TRBJ1-1; 7 positions agree with TRBD1. CDR1 is SQVTM, CDR2 ANQGSEA, per germline. Losses at the gene ends were 7 bases for V and 1 base for J; bases not matched to a gene: 6. This CDR3 is 13 amino acids long.

The sample holds a few counts of this clonotype. V gene TRBV20-1 combines with J gene TRBJ2-1; TRBD1 is a possible D gene (6 bases). Trimming took 5 bases from V and 10 from J, leaving 15 bases between them. The CDR3 runs 12 residues. The germline CDR1 and CDR2 sequences are DFQATT and SNEGSKA (reference sequence). CDR3 nucleotides: TGCAGTGCTCACAGGACAGAGCTGGAGCAGTTCTTC. Amino acid sequence: CSAHRTELEQFF.

This clonotype was observed a handful of times. This chain links TRBV5-6 with TRBJ2-4, with a tentative D call TRBD2 (6 bases). Per germline, CDR1 SGHDT and CDR2 YYEEEE. This CDR3 is built from 14 residues. Trimming took 2 bases from V and 2 from J, leaving 8 bases between them. CDR3 coding DNA: TGTGCCAGCAGCTTAGGAGGGACCAAAAACATTCAGTACTTC. It is translated as CASSLGGTKNIQYF. The variable domain in full, completed from reference TRBV5-6 and TRBJ2-4, reads DAGVTQSPTHLIKTRGQQVTLRCSPKSGHDTVSWYQQALGQGPQFIFQYYEEEERQRGNFPDRFSGHQFPNYSSELNVNALLLGDSALYLCASSLGGTKNIQYFGAGTRLSVL.

This clonotype was counted a few times. J is TRBJ2-1 and V is TRBV20-1, with 10 bases identical to TRBD2. V shed 5 bases and J 4 bases; nucleotides not matched to a gene: 17. CDR3 length: 18 amino acids. Germline CDR1 is DFQATT and CDR2 is SNEGSKA (reference sequence). Here the CDR3 reads CSAPGEGLAFFWYNEQFF. CDR3 bases: TGCAGTGCTCCCGGCGAGGGACTAGCGTTCTTCTGGTACAATGAGCAGTTCTTC.

This clonotype came up a few times. The rearrangement links TRBV12-3 or TRBV12-4 to TRBJ2-3; TRBD2 matches at 9 bases. The CDR3 totals 14 residues. The ends lost 5 bases at V and 5 bases at J; junction bases unmatched: 5. The CDR3 loop reads CASSRASGIDTQYF. The CDR3, as DNA: TGTGCCAGCAGTCGGGCTAGCGGGATAGATACGCAGTATTTT.

This clonotype showed up just a few times. The rearrangement uses TRBV19 and TRBJ2-1; 15 bases match TRBD2. The CDR3 is made up of 15 amino acids. Germline V gene data show CDR1 as LNHDA and CDR2 as SQIVND (reference sequence). Trimming at V came to 5 bases and at J to 11 bases, leaving 7 bases not matched to a gene. The CDR3 DNA sequence: TGTGCCAGTAGTCCACCGGGACTAGCGGGAGGCCAGCAGTTCTTC. Translation gives CASSPPGLAGGQQFF.

V usage is TRBV5-6 and J usage is TRBJ2-3; D is possibly TRBD1 or TRBD2 (6 bases each). Germline assignment: CDR1 SGHDT and CDR2 YYEEEE. This CDR3 is 15 amino acids long. Trimming left V 5 bases short and J 1 base short, with 14 bases between. The CDR3 DNA reads as TGTGCCAGCAGTGCGGTCGGGGGCCGCACAGATACGCAGTATTTT. It is translated as CASSAVGGRTDTQYF.

The V gene is TRBV29-1, the J gene TRBJ2-1, with 9 bases aligning to TRBD2. This CDR3 contains 16 residues. The germline V gene has CDR1 SQVTM and CDR2 ANQGSEA. V lost 6 bases to trimming and J lost 6 bases; unmatched junction nucleotides: 15. The CDR3 region has the DNA TGCAGCGTCGCTACCCCCCCAGCGGGAGGTCCCAATGAGCAGTTCTTC. Encoded protein: CSVATPPAGGPNEQFF.

CDR3 nucleotides: TGCAGCGTTGACGACAATAACAATGAGCAGTTCTTC. Encoded protein: CSVDDNNNEQFF. V and J are TRBV29-1 and TRBJ2-1; D is uncertain. The CDR3 has 12 residues. V lost 3 bases to trimming and J lost 5 bases, with 8 bases between them. Germline CDR1 reads SQVTM; CDR2 reads ANQGSEA.